Below, 3 T cell receptor beta chains from the same sample are listed, as sequenced in a study of cytomegalovirus exposure and HLA in healthy donors. Primers included in the PCR were 60 Vbeta and 13 Jbeta primers. The data were produced by immunoSEQ multiplex PCR, yet TCRdb's version contains in-frame clones alone and is incomplete. The data contain about 140,000 clones, over 70% of them seen just once; the ten biggest clones take up about 1%. The sample taken for sequencing was PBMCs. The origin of the receptors is a man younger than 35 in good health and CMV-seronegative.

This chain uses TRBV19 with TRBJ2-1, with 13 positions matching TRBD2. V shed 3 bases, J shed 6 bases, and the junction held 8 bases outside the gene matches. Germline loops: CDR1 LNHDA, CDR2 SQIVND (reference sequence). This CDR3 contains 17 residues. The CDR3 bases are TGTGCCAGTAGTATTCGGACTAGCGGGGGCCCCGGCAATGAGCAGTTCTTC. As protein: CASSIRTSGGPGNEQFF.

A few counts support this clone. The chain recombines TRBV19 with TRBJ2-1; 7 bases agree with TRBD1. The trim removed 9 bases at V and 6 bases at J, leaving 11 bases unmatched. Germline values: CDR1 LNHDA, CDR2 SQIVND (reference sequence). CDR3 length: 14 amino acids. DNA of the CDR3: TGTGCCAGCAGACTTAGAGACAGGGTCAATGAGCAGTTCTTC. It is translated as CASRLRDRVNEQFF.

This clone came up a few times. The rearrangement links TRBV5-1 to TRBJ1-4, with D uncertain. V gave up 1 base and J gave up 0 bases, with 7 bases separating them. The CDR3 contains 15 residues. Germline-derived CDR1 and CDR2 are SGHRS and YFSETQ. The CDR3 is CASSLLGSTNEKLFF. The DNA of the CDR3 is TGCGCCAGCAGCTTGTTGGGCTCAACTAATGAAAAACTGTTTTTT.